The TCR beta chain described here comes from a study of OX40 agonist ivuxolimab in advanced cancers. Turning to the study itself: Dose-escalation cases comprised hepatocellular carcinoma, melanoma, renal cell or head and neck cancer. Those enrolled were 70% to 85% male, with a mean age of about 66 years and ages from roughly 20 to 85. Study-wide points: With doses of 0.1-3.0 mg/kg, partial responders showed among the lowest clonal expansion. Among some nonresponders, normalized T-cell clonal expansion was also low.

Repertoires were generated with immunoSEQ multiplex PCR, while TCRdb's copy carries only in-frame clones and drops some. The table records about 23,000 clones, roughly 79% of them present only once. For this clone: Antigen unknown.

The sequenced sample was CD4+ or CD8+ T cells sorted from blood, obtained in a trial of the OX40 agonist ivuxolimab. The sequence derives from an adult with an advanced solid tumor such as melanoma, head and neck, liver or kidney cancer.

CDR3 in amino acids: CASGPGLNNQPQHF. The CDR3 DNA follows: TGTGCCAGCGGTCCGGGTCTTAACAATCAGCCCCAGCATTTT. The chain uses TRBV28 and TRBJ1-5; no clear D. This CDR3 comprises 14 residues. V lost 8 bases, J lost 3 bases, and 14 bases lay in between. Per germline, CDR1 MDHEN and CDR2 SYDVKM.